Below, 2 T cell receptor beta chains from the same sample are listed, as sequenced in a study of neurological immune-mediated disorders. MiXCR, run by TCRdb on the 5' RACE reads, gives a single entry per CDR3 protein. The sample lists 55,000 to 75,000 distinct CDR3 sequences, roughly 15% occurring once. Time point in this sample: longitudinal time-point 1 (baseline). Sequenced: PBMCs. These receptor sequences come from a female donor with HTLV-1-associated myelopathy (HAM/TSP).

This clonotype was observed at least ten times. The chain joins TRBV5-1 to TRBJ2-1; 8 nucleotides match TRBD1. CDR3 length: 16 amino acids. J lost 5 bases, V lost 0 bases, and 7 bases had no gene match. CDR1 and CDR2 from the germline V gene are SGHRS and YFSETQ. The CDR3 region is CASSLVAQGADNEQFF. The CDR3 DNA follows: TGCGCCAGCAGCTTGGTTGCGCAGGGGGCTGACAATGAGCAGTTCTTC.

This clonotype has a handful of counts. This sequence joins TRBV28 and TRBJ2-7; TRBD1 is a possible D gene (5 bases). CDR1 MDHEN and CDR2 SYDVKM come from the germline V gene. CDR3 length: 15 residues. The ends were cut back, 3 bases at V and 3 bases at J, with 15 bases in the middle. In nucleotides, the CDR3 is TGTGCCAGCAGTTTGACCGGTTGGGGCAACTACGAGCAGTACTTC. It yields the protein CASSLTGWGNYEQYF.